Listed below are T cell receptor beta chains from one sample, sequenced in a study of blood T cell repertoires in COVID-19. The repertoire was sequenced with immunoSEQ multiplex PCR; TCRdb's copy has only in-frame clones and lacks some. The sample carries under 75,000 clones, roughly 79% recorded once. Sequenced input: peripheral blood. All receptors derive from a woman aged 60-75 years with acute or convalescent COVID-19. CDR3s include the opening cysteine and the closing phenylalanine or tryptophan. A D gene is named only where the DNA matches it firmly. For some rows the clone size is stated as once, few or many, or as a class when expanded; others skip it.

J | D | V | size | CDR3 | DNA
TRBJ1-1 | - | TRBV9 | - | CASSVTGRTEAFF | TGTGCCAGCAGCGTTACAGGGCGTACTGAAGCTTTCTTT
TRBJ2-7 | - | TRBV5-1 | - | CASSWGSGYYEQYF | TGCGCCAGCAGCTGGGGCTCAGGGTACTACGAGCAGTACTTC
TRBJ2-7 | - | TRBV11-2 | - | CASSFPGFTYEQYF | TGTGCCAGCAGCTTTCCAGGGTTCACCTACGAGCAGTACTTC
TRBJ1-5 | - | TRBV12-3/TRBV12-4 | - | CASQRVPNQPQHF | TGTGCCAGTCAGCGGGTTCCCAATCAGCCCCAGCATTTT
TRBJ2-1 | - | TRBV20-1 | - | CSLGVDNEQFF | TGCAGCTTAGGAGTTGACAATGAGCAGTTCTTC
TRBJ2-2 | - | TRBV7-2 | once | CASSSLQGARGTGELFF | TGTGCCAGCAGCTCTCTTCAGGGAGCGCGGGGCACCGGGGAGCTGTTTTTT
TRBJ2-3 | - | TRBV4-3 | - | CASSSILVTDTQYF | TGCGCCAGCAGCTCCATTCTAGTTACAGATACGCAGTATTTT
TRBJ2-1 | - | TRBV4-3 | - | CASSQDGGSGDEQFF | TGCGCCAGCAGCCAAGATGGAGGGAGTGGTGATGAGCAGTTCTTC
TRBJ1-1 | TRBD1 | TRBV4-3 | - | CASSPQGGLGTEAFF | TGCGCCAGCAGCCCACAGGGGGGGCTCGGCACTGAAGCTTTCTTT
TRBJ1-2 | - | TRBV27 | - | CASRKGVIDYGYTF | TGTGCCAGCAGGAAGGGGGTGATTGACTATGGCTACACCTTC
TRBJ2-3 | - | TRBV7-2 | - | CASSRTTDTQYF | TGTGCCAGCAGCCGTACTACAGATACGCAGTATTTT
TRBJ2-7 | - | TRBV9 | - | CASSPHLYPGYEQYF | TGTGCCAGCAGCCCCCATTTATATCCGGGATACGAGCAGTACTTC
TRBJ2-2 | TRBD2 | TRBV6-6 | - | CASSRTRPNTGELFF | TGTGCCAGCAGTCGGACTAGACCAAACACCGGGGAGCTGTTTTTT
TRBJ1-2 | TRBD1 | TRBV10-3 | - | CAISAPKGANYGYTF | TGTGCCATCAGTGCCCCCAAGGGGGCCAACTATGGCTACACCTTC
TRBJ2-3 | - | TRBV19 | - | CASSIVGGEDTQYF | TGTGCCAGTAGTATAGTAGGGGGGGAAGATACGCAGTATTTT
TRBJ1-5 | - | TRBV4-1 | - | CASSQGLQRNQPQHF | TGCGCCAGCAGCCAAGGACTCCAGAGAAATCAGCCCCAGCATTTT
TRBJ1-2 | TRBD1 | TRBV7-2 | - | CASSFGQGGYGYTF | TGTGCCAGCAGCTTCGGACAGGGTGGATATGGCTACACCTTC
TRBJ2-2 | TRBD2 | TRBV10-2 | - | CASTPDSSGGARTGELFF | TGCGCCAGCACTCCGGACTCTAGCGGGGGGGCGCGGACCGGGGAGCTGTTTTTT
TRBJ1-5 | TRBD1 | TRBV3-1/TRBV3-2 | - | CASSQSSGTGRGQPQHF | TGTGCCAGCAGCCAAAGCTCCGGGACAGGGAGAGGTCAGCCCCAGCATTTT
TRBJ2-5 | TRBD2 | TRBV7-9 | - | CASSPARGLAEETQYF | TGTGCCAGCAGCCCCGCAAGGGGACTAGCGGAAGAGACCCAGTACTTC
TRBJ2-1 | TRBD2 | TRBV9 | - | CASSVEGGRRSSYNEQFF | TGTGCCAGCAGCGTAGAGGGAGGGAGGCGAAGCTCCTACAATGAGCAGTTCTTC
TRBJ2-7 | - | TRBV5-1 | few | CASSSQGIFDEQYF | TGCGCCAGCAGCTCCCAGGGGATATTTGACGAGCAGTACTTC
TRBJ1-6 | - | TRBV4-1 | - | CASSPGYPSPLHF | TGCGCCAGCAGCCCAGGGTATCCTTCACCCCTCCACTTT
TRBJ1-6 | TRBD1 | TRBV5-1 | - | CASSRGQENSPLHF | TGCGCCAGCAGCCGGGGACAGGAGAATTCACCCCTCCACTTT
TRBJ1-3 | TRBD1 | TRBV4-1 | - | CASSQGETGREDTIYF | TGCGCCAGCAGCCAAGGAGAGACAGGGCGGGAGGACACCATATATTTT
TRBJ2-1 | - | TRBV11-2 | - | CASSSPSGSGEQFF | TGTGCCAGCAGCTCACCGTCGGGGTCTGGTGAGCAGTTCTTC
TRBJ1-2 | - | TRBV24-1 | - | CTTSDLGREMYGYTF | TGTACCACCAGTGATTTGGGCAGGGAAATGTATGGCTACACCTTC
TRBJ2-7 | TRBD2 | TRBV10-3 | - | CAISESGTSGTYEQYF | TGTGCCATCAGTGAGTCCGGTACTAGCGGGACCTACGAGCAGTACTTC
TRBJ2-1 | TRBD2 | TRBV27 | - | CASSSWTSGAYNEQFF | TGTGCCAGCAGTAGTTGGACTAGCGGGGCCTACAATGAGCAGTTCTTC
TRBJ2-1 | TRBD2 | TRBV4-2 | few | CASSQVKRTAGGPENEQFF | TGTGCCAGCAGCCAAGTAAAAAGAACGGCGGGGGGGCCGGAGAATGAGCAGTTCTTC
TRBJ1-4 | - | TRBV6-5 | - | CASNDGGSTNEKLFF | TGTGCCAGCAACGACGGGGGTTCAACTAATGAAAAACTGTTTTTT